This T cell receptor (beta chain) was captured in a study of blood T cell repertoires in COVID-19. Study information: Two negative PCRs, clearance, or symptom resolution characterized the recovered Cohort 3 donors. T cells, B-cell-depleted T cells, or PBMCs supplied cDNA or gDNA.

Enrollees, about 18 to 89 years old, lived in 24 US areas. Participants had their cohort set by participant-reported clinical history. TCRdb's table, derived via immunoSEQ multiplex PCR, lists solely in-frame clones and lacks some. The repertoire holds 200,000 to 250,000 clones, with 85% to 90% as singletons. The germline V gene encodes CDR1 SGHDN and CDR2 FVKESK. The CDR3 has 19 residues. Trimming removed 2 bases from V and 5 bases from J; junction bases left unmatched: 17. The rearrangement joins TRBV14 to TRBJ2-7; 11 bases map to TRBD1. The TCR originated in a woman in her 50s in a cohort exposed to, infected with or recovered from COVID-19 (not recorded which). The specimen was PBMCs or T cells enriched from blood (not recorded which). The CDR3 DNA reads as TGTGCCAGCAGCCAATTAATCCTGGACAGGGGGCGACGCCGGCACGAGCAGTACTTC. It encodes CASSQLILDRGRRRHEQYF.